This T cell receptor (beta chain) was found in a study of primary melanoma T cells and metastatic recurrence. Regarding the study as a whole: T-cell fraction over 20% seemed protective regardless of ulceration or nodes. Independent of thickness, ulceration, mitotic rate and age, T-cell fraction reportedly predicted outcome.

Patients with resected primary melanoma were considered at risk of metastatic recurrence. Only in-frame clones appear in the TCRdb table, and some are missing; sequencing was by immunoSEQ multiplex PCR. The sample comprises about 450 clones, approximately 85% of which are singletons, and 18% rests with the top ten. As for this clone: Its antigen is not known.

CDR1 is MNHNS, CDR2 SASEGT, per germline. The CDR3 consists of 15 residues. V shed 0 bases and J shed 3 bases, with 12 bases lying between them. The V and J genes are TRBV6-1 and TRBJ2-7, with D hard to call. Specimen: melanoma tumor tissue. The receptor comes from a human donor with melanoma. The chain's CDR3 is CASSEAIAGIYEQYF. The CDR3 DNA reads TGTGCCAGCAGTGAAGCTATCGCAGGTATCTACGAGCAGTACTTC.